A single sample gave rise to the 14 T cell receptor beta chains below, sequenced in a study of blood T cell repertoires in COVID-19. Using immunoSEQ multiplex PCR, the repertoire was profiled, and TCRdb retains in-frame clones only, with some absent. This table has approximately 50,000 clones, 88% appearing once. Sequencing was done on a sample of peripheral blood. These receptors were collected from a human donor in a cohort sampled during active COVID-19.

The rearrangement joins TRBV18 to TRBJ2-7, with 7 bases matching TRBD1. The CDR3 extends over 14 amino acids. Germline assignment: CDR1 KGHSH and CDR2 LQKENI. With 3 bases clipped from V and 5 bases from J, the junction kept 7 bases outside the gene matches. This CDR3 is CASSPTGQPDEQYF. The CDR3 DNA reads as TGTGCCAGCTCACCCACGGGACAGCCCGACGAGCAGTACTTC.

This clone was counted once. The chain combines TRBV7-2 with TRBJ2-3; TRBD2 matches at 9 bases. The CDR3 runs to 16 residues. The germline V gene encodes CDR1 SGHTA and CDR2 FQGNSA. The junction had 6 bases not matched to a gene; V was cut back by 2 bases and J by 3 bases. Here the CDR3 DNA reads TGTGCCAGCAGCTTACGCGGGGGGGCCGGGACAGATACGCAGTATTTT. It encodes CASSLRGGAGTDTQYF.

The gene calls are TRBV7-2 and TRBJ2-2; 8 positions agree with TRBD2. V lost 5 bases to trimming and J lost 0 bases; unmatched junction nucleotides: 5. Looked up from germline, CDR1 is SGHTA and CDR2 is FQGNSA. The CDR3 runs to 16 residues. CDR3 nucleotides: TGTGCCAGCAGCCGCCGGGGGGGCCCGAACACCGGGGAGCTGTTTTTT. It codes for CASSRRGGPNTGELFF.

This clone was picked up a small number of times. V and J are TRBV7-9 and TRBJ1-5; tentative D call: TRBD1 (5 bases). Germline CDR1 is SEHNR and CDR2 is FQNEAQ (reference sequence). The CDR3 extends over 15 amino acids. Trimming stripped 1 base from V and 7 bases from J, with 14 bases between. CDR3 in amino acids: CASSLGQGSGQPQHF. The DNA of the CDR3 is TGTGCCAGCAGCTTAGGGCAGGGTTCAGGACAGCCCCAGCATTTT.

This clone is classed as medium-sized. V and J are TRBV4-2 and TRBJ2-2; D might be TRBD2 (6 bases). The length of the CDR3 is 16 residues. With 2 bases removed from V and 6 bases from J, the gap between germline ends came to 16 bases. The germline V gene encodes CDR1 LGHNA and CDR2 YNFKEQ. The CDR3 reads CASSQTDMTSAGELFF. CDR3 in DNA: TGTGCCAGCAGCCAAACCGATATGACTAGTGCCGGGGAGCTGTTTTTT.

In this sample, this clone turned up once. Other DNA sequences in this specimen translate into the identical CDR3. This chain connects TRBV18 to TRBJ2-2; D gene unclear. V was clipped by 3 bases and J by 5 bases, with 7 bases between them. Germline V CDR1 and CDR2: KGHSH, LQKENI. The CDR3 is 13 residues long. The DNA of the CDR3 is TGTGCCAGCTCACCGCAGAATACCGGGGAGCTGTTTTTT. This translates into CASSPQNTGELFF.

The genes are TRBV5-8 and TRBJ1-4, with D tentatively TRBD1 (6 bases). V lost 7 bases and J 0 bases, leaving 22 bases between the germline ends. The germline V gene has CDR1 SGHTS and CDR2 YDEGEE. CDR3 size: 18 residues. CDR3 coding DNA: TGTGCCAGCCGGCCCGGGACATCGAGCTCGGCAACTAATGAAAAACTGTTTTTT. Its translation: CASRPGTSSSATNEKLFF. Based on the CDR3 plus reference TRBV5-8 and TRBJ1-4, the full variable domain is EAGVTQSPTHLIKTRGQQATLRCSPISGHTSVYWYQQALGLGLQFLLWYDEGEERNRGNFPPRFSGRQFPNYSSELNVNALELEDSALYLCASRPGTSSSATNEKLFFGSGTQLSVL.

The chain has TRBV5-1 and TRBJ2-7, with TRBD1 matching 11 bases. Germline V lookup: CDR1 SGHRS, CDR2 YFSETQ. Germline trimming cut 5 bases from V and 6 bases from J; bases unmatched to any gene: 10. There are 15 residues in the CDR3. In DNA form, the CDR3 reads TGCGCCAGCAGTTGGTCAGGACAGGGGGCTCGCGAGCAGTACTTC. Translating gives CASSWSGQGAREQYF.

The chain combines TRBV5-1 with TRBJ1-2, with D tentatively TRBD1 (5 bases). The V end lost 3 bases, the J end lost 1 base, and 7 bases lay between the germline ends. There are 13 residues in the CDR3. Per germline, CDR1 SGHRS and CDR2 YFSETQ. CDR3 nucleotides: TGCGCCAGCAGCTCGACAGTTAACTATGGCTACACCTTC. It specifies CASSSTVNYGYTF. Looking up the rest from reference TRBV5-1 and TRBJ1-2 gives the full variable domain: KAGVTQTPRYLIKTRGQQVTLSCSPISGHRSVSWYQQTPGQGLQFLFEYFSETQRNKGNFPGRFSGRQFSNSRSEMNVSTLELGDSALYLCASSSTVNYGYTFGSGTRLTVV.

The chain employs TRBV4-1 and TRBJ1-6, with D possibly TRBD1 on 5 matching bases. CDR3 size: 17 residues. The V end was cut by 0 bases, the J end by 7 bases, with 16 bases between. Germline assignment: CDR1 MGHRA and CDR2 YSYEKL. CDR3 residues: CASSQDRSGMKNSPLHF. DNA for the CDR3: TGCGCCAGCAGCCAAGATCGCTCAGGGATGAAAAATTCACCCCTCCACTTT.

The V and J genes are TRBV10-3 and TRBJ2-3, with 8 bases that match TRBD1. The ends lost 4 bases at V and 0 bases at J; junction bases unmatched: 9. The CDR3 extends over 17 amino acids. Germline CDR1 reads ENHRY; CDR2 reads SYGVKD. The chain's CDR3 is CAISVTTGAGSTDTQYF. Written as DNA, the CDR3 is TGTGCCATCAGTGTGACGACAGGGGCAGGGAGCACAGATACGCAGTATTTT.

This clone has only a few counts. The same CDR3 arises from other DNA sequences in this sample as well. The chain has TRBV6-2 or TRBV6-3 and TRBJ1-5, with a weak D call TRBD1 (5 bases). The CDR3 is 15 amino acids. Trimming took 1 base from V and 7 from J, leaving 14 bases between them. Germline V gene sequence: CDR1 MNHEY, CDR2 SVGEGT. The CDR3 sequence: CASSYWSGVRQPQHF. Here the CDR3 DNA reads TGTGCCAGCAGTTACTGGTCGGGGGTTCGACAGCCCCAGCATTTT.

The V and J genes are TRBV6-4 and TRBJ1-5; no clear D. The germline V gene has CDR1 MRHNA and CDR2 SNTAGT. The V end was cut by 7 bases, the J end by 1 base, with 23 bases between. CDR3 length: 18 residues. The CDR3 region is CASTIPLRVGGSNQPQHF. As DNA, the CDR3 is TGTGCCAGCACCATTCCCCTCCGCGTAGGAGGAAGCAATCAGCCCCAGCATTTT.

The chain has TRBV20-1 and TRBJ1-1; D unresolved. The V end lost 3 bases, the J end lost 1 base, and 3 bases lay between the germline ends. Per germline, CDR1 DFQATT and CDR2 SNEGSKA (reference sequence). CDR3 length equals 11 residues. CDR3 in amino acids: CSARANTEAFF. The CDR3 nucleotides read TGCAGTGCTAGGGCGAACACTGAAGCTTTCTTT.